Below, 10 T cell receptor beta chains from the same sample are listed, as sequenced in a study of blood T cell repertoires in COVID-19. Profiled with immunoSEQ multiplex PCR; TCRdb holds only in-frame clones, not every one. The sample has about 89,000 clones, about three quarters seen once. The specimen was peripheral blood. All receptors come from a human donor in a cohort sampled during active COVID-19.

The gene calls are TRBV11-2 and TRBJ2-1; D is perhaps TRBD1 (6 bases). The germline V gene has CDR1 SGHAT and CDR2 FQNNGV. Deletions cut 5 bases from V and 5 bases from J, with 13 bases between. This CDR3 region has 14 residues. The CDR3 DNA reads as TGTGCCAGCAGCCCACAGGGACGCCACAATGAGCAGTTCTTC. Encoded protein: CASSPQGRHNEQFF. Full variable domain (outside the CDR3, taken from reference TRBV11-2 and TRBJ2-1): EAGVAQSPRYKIIEKRQSVAFWCNPISGHATLYWYQQILGQGPKLLIQFQNNGVVDDSQLPKDRFSAERLKGVDSTLKIQPAKLEDSAVYLCASSPQGRHNEQFFGPGTRLTVL.

CDR3 coding DNA: TGTGCCAGCAGTTTATGGACAGGGGGAGGAAATTCACCCCTCCACTTT. Protein sequence: CASSLWTGGGNSPLHF. The J gene is TRBJ1-6, the V gene TRBV28; 9 bases map to TRBD1. The CDR3 extends over 16 amino acids. V lost 0 bases to trimming and J lost 7 bases; unmatched junction nucleotides: 4. Germline-derived CDR1 and CDR2 are MDHEN and SYDVKM.

V usage is TRBV29-1 and J usage is TRBJ2-1; a possible D gene is TRBD1 (6 bases). V gave up 7 bases and J gave up 0 bases, with 13 bases separating them. CDR3 length: 14 residues. Germline-derived CDR1 and CDR2 are SQVTM and ANQGSEA. The CDR3 DNA reads as TGCAGCGCTGGAAGGGGGAGCTCCTACAATGAGCAGTTCTTC. This translates into CSAGRGSSYNEQFF.

This chain uses TRBV4-1 with TRBJ2-7, with a weak D call TRBD2 (5 bases). Trimming removed 0 bases from V and 2 bases from J, with 17 bases in between. The V gene's germline CDR1 is MGHRA and CDR2 YSYEKL. The CDR3 spans 17 residues. This CDR3 is CASSQEATRGQPYEQYF. The CDR3 coding sequence is TGCGCCAGCAGCCAAGAAGCGACACGGGGTCAACCCTACGAGCAGTACTTC.

The chain uses TRBV5-1 and TRBJ2-3; weak D call: TRBD2 (6 bases). In germline, CDR1 is SGHRS, CDR2 YFSETQ. Trimming took off 4 bases at V and 0 bases at J, with 12 bases between the two ends. The CDR3 is made up of 15 amino acids. CDR3 in DNA: TGCGCCAGCAGCATCGTAGCGGCGAGCACAGATACGCAGTATTTT. Translating it yields CASSIVAASTDTQYF.

This clone was observed a single time. This chain's CDR3 is CASSGGAGLSYNEQFF. The CDR3 bases are TGCGCCAGCAGCGGGGGGGCGGGCCTGTCCTACAATGAGCAGTTCTTC. The J gene is TRBJ2-1, the V gene TRBV5-1; tentatively, D is TRBD2 (7 bases). Looked up from germline, CDR1 is SGHRS and CDR2 is YFSETQ. The CDR3 loop spans 16 amino acids. The ends were cut back, 4 bases at V and 1 base at J, with 15 bases in the middle.

The rearrangement joins TRBV27 to TRBJ2-1; 13 bases match TRBD2. CDR3 size: 18 residues. The junction had 12 bases not matched to a gene; V was cut back by 4 bases and J by 6 bases. Germline V gene lookup returns CDR1 MNHEY and CDR2 SMNVEV (reference sequence). The CDR3 nucleotides are TGTGCCAGCAGTTCAGGACTAGCGGGAGTAAGTCTCTCCAATGAGCAGTTCTTC. This translates into CASSSGLAGVSLSNEQFF.

This chain uses TRBV25-1 with TRBJ2-2; TRBD2 is a possible D gene (6 bases). The CDR3 has 17 amino acids. Germline V gives CDR1 MGHDK, CDR2 SYGVNS. Trimming left V 7 bases short and J 1 base short, with 19 bases between. CDR3 in amino acids: CASTAHGGSRNTGELFF. CDR3 coding DNA: TGTGCCAGCACCGCCCATGGGGGGTCCAGGAACACCGGGGAGCTGTTTTTT.

This chain joins TRBV24-1 and TRBJ2-7; 9 positions agree with TRBD1. CDR1 is KGHDR and CDR2 is SFDVKD in the germline V gene. V was clipped by 4 bases and J by 5 bases; unmatched bases: 8. The CDR3 extends over 15 amino acids. This chain's CDR3 is CATSDPGTGNHEQYF. The CDR3 nucleotides are TGTGCCACCAGTGACCCTGGGACAGGGAACCACGAGCAGTACTTC.

V is TRBV5-6 and J is TRBJ2-7, with 7 bases identical to TRBD1. V lost 3 bases to trimming and J lost 7 bases; unmatched junction nucleotides: 16. The CDR3 is made up of 16 amino acids. Germline-derived CDR1 and CDR2 are SGHDT and YYEEEE. The CDR3 nucleotides read TGTGCCAGCAGCTCCCCTAAGGTCAGGGGGAAGTGGGAGCAGTACTTC. Residues: CASSSPKVRGKWEQYF. Full variable domain (missing parts from reference TRBV5-6 and TRBJ2-7): DAGVTQSPTHLIKTRGQQVTLRCSPKSGHDTVSWYQQALGQGPQFIFQYYEEEERQRGNFPDRFSGHQFPNYSSELNVNALLLGDSALYLCASSSPKVRGKWEQYFGPGTRLTVT.